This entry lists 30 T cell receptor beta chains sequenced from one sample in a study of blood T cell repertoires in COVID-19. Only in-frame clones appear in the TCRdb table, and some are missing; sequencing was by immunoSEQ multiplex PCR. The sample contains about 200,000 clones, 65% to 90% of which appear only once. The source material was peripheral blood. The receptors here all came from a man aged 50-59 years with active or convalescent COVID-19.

In DNA form, the CDR3 reads TGCGCCAGCAGCTTGGTTACTAGCGGGGGGGTCCCCGGTGGCACAGATACGCAGTATTTT. Encoded protein: CASSLVTSGGVPGGTDTQYF. This chain links TRBV5-1 with TRBJ2-3; 13 nucleotides agree with TRBD2. The CDR3 runs 20 residues. V shed 0 bases, J shed 1 base, and the junction held 11 bases outside the gene matches. Germline lookup yields CDR1 SGHRS and CDR2 YFSETQ.

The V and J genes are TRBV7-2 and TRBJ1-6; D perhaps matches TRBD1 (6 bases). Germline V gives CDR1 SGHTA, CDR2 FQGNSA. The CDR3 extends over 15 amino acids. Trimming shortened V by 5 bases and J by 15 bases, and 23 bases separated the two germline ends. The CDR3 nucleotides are TGTGCCAGCAGCACCCTTGGACAGCCGCTTCAGGTCCTCCACTTT. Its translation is CASSTLGQPLQVLHF. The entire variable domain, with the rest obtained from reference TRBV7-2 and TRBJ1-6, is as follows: GAGVSQSPSNKVTEKGKDVELRCDPISGHTALYWYRQSLGQGLEFLIYFQGNSAPDKSGLPSDRFSAERTGGSVSTLTIQRTQQEDSAVYLCASSTLGQPLQVLHFGNGTRLTVT.

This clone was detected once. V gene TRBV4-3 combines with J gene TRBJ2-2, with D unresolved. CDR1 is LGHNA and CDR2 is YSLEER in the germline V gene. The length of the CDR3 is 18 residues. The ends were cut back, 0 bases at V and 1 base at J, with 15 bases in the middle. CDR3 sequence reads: CASSQEAMARLNTGELFF. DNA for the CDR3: TGCGCCAGCAGCCAAGAAGCGATGGCGAGGCTGAACACCGGGGAGCTGTTTTTT.

CDR3 nucleotides: TGTGCCAGCAGCGCCCATGGACAGGGGGACCACAATGAGCAGTTCTTC. Protein: CASSAHGQGDHNEQFF. This chain connects TRBV7-6 to TRBJ2-1; TRBD1 agrees at 10 bases. Germline CDR1 and CDR2: SGHVS and FNYEAQ. The ends lost 5 bases at V and 5 bases at J; junction bases unmatched: 9. The CDR3 sequence is 16 residues long.

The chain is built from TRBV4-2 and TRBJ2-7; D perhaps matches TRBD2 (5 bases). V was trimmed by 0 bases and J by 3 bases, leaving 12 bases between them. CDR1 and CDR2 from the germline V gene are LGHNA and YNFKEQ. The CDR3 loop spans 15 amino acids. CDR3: CASSQDWSSSYEQYV. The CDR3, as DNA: TGTGCCAGCAGCCAAGACTGGTCTAGCAGCTACGAGCAGTACGTC.

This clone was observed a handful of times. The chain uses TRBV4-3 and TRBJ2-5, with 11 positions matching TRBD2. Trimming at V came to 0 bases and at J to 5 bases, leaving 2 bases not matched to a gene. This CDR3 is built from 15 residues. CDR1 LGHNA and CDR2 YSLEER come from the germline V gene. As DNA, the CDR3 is TGCGCCAGCAGCCAAGAATGGACTAGCGGGGAGACCCAGTACTTC. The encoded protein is CASSQEWTSGETQYF.

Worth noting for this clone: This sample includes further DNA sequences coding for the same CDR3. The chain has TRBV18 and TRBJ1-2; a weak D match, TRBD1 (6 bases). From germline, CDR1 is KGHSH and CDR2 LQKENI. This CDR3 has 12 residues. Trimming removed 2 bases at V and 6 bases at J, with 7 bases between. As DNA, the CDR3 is TGTGCCAGCTCACCATCAGGGGATGGCTACACCTTC. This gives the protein CASSPSGDGYTF.

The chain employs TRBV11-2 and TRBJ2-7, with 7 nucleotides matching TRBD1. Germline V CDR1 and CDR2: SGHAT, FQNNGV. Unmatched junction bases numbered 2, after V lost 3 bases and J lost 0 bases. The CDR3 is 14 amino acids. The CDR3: CASSFSGGSYEQYF. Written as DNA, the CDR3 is TGTGCCAGCAGCTTCTCAGGGGGCTCCTACGAGCAGTACTTC.

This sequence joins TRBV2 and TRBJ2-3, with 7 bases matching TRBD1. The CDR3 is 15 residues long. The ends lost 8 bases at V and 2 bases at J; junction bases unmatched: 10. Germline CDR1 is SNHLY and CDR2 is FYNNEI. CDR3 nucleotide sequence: TGTGCCAGCGGGGTGGGGGACAGACTCACAGATACGCAGTATTTT. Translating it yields CASGVGDRLTDTQYF.

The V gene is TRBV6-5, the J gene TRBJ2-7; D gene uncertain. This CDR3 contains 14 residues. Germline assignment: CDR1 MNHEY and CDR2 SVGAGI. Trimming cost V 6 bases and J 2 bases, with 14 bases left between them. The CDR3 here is CASRSSGTTYEQYF. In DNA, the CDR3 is TGTGCCAGCAGATCATCAGGTACCACCTACGAGCAGTACTTC.

CDR3: CASSLVGLGDNEKLFF. The CDR3 DNA reads TGTGCCAGCAGCTTAGTAGGCCTCGGAGATAATGAAAAACTGTTTTTT. The rearrangement joins TRBV7-2 to TRBJ1-4; D gene unclear. The CDR3 sequence is 16 residues long. The germline gives CDR1 SGHTA, CDR2 FQGNSA. Trimming took off 1 base at V and 4 bases at J, with 13 bases between the two ends.

The DNA of the CDR3 is TGTGCCAGCAGCTTAGGACTGTTGGGAGCTTTCTTT. Translated: CASSLGLLGAFF. The chain recombines TRBV7-8 with TRBJ1-1; D not resolved. V dropped 1 base and J dropped 10 bases, with 10 bases sitting between them. From germline, CDR1 is SGHVS and CDR2 FQNEAQ. The length of the CDR3 is 12 residues.

CDR3 residues: CASSQDHLTPTEAFF. The CDR3 DNA follows: TGCGCCAGCAGCCAAGATCACTTAACCCCCACTGAAGCTTTCTTT. The chain couples TRBV4-3 to TRBJ1-1, with D unclear. Germline V gene data show CDR1 as LGHNA and CDR2 as YSLEER. V was trimmed by 0 bases and J by 4 bases, leaving 12 bases between them. This CDR3 spans 15 amino acids.

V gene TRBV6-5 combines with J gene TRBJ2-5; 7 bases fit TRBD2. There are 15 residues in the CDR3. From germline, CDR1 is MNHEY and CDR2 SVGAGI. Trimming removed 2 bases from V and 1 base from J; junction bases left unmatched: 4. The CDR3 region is CASSYGEGIQETQYF. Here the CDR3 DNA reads TGTGCCAGCAGTTACGGGGAGGGGATCCAAGAGACCCAGTACTTC.

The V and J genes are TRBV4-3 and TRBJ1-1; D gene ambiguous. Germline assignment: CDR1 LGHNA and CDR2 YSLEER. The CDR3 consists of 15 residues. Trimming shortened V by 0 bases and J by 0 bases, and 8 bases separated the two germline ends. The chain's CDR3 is CASSQDYQVNTEAFF. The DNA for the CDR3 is TGCGCCAGCAGCCAAGATTACCAGGTGAACACTGAAGCTTTCTTT.

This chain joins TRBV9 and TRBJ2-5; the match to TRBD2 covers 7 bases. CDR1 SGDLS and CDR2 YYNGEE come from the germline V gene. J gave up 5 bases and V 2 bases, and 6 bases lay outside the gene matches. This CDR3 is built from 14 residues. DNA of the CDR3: TGTGCCAGCAGCGTTGGCGGGGGTCGGGAGACCCAGTACTTC. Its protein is CASSVGGGRETQYF.

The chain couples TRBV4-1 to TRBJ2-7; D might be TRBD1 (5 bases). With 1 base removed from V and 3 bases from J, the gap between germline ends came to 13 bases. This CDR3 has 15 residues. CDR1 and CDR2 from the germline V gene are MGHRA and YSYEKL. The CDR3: CASSQVEQARYEQYF. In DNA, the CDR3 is TGCGCCAGCAGCCAAGTAGAACAGGCGCGCTACGAGCAGTACTTC.

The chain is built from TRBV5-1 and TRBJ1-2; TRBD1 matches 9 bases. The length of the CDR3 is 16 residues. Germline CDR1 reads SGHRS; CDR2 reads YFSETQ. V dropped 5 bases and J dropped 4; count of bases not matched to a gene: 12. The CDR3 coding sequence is TGCGCCAGCAGTCTGGTACGGACAGGGGCGGTCTATGGCTACACCTTC. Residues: CASSLVRTGAVYGYTF. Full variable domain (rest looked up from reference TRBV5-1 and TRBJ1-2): KAGVTQTPRYLIKTRGQQVTLSCSPISGHRSVSWYQQTPGQGLQFLFEYFSETQRNKGNFPGRFSGRQFSNSRSEMNVSTLELGDSALYLCASSLVRTGAVYGYTFGSGTRLTVV.

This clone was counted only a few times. As DNA, the CDR3 is TGTGCCAGCAGCTTAGAAGGGACTAGCTCCGGGGAGCTGTTTTTT. Protein sequence: CASSLEGTSSGELFF. The V and J genes are TRBV7-2 and TRBJ2-2; 9 nucleotides align to TRBD2. Germline V gene sequence: CDR1 SGHTA, CDR2 FQGNSA. V dropped 1 base and J dropped 6; count of bases not matched to a gene: 3. The CDR3 consists of 15 residues.

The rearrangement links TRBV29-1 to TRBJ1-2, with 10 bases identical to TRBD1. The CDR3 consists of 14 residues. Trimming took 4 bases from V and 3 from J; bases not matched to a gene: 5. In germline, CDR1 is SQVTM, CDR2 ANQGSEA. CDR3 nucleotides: TGCAGCGTTGGACAGGGGGCGCGGGACTATGGCTACACCTTC. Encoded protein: CSVGQGARDYGYTF.

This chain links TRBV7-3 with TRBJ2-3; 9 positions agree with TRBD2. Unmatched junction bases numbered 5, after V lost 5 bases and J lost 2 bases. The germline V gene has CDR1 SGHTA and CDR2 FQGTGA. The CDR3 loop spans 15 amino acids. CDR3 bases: TGTGCCAGCAGCCCCCAGCGGGGGGCCACAGATACGCAGTATTTT. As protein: CASSPQRGATDTQYF.

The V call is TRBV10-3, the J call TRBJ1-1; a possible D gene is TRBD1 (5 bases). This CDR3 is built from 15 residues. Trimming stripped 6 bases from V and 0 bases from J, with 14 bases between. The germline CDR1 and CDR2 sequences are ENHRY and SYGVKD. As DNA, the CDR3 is TGTGCCATCAGGAGACAGAGCGCCATGAACACTGAAGCTTTCTTT. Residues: CAIRRQSAMNTEAFF.

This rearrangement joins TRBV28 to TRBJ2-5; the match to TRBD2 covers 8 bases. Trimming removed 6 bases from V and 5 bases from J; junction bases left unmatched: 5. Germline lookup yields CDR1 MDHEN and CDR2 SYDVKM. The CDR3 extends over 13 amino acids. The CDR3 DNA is TGTGCCAGCAGCGCAGCGGGAGAGGAGACCCAGTACTTC. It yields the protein CASSAAGEETQYF.

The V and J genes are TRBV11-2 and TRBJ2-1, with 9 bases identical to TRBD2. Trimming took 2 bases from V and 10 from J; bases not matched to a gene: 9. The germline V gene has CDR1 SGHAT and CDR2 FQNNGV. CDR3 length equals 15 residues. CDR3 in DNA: TGTGCCAGCAGCTTATCTTGGCTAGCGGGAAAAGAGCAGTTCTTC. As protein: CASSLSWLAGKEQFF.

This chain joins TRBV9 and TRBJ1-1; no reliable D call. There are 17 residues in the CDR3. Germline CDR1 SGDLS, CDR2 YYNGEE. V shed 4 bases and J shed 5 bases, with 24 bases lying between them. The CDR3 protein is CASSPRGGPIAVTEAFF. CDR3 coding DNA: TGTGCCAGCAGCCCCCGCGGAGGGCCAATCGCAGTTACTGAAGCTTTCTTT.

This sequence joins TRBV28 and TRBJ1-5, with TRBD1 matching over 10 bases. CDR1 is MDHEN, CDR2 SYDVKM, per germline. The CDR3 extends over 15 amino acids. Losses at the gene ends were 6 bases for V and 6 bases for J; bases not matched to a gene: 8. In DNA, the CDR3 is TGTGCCAGCAGCCGGGACAGGGGAGGCGGTCAGCCCCAGCATTTT. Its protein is CASSRDRGGGQPQHF.

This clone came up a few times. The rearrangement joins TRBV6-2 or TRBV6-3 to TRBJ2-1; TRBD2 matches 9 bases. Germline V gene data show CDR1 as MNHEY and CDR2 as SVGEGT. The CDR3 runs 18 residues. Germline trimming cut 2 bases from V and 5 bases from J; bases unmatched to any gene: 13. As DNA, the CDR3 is TGTGCCAGCAGTTACCTCCGTCAAGGATCTAGCGGGAACAATGAGCAGTTCTTC. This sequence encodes CASSYLRQGSSGNNEQFF.

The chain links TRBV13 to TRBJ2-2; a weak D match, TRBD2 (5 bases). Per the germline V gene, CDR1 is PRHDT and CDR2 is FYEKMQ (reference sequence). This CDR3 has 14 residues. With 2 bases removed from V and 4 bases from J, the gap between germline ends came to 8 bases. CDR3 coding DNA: TGTGCCAGCAGCTTACGGGGTATCACCGGGGAGCTGTTTTTT. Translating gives CASSLRGITGELFF.

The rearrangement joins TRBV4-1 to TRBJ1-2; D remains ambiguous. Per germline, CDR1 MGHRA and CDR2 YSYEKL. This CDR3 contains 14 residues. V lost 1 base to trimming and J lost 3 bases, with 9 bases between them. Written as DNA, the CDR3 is TGCGCCAGCAGCCAAGTGGGAGGGTACTATGGCTACACCTTC. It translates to CASSQVGGYYGYTF.

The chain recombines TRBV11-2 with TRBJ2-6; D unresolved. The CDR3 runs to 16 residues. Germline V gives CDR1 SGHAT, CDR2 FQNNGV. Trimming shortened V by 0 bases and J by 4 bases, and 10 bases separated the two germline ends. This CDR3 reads CASSLDTSAGANVLTF. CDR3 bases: TGTGCCAGCAGCTTAGATACGAGTGCGGGGGCCAACGTCCTGACTTTC.